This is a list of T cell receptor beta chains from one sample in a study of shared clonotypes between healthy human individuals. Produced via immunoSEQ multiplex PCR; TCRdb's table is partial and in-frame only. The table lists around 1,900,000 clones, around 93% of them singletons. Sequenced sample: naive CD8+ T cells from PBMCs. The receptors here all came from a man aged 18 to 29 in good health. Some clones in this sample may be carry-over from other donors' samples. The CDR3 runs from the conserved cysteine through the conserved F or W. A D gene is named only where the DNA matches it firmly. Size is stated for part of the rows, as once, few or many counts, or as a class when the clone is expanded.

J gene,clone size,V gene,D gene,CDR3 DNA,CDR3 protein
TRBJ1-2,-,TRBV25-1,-,TGTGCCAGCAGTGATCAGGGTGGGAACTATGGCTACACCTTC,CASSDQGGNYGYTF
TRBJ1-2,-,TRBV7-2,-,TGTGCCAGCAGCCATACAAGAGGCAGGGACTTATATGGCTACACCTTC,CASSHTRGRDLYGYTF
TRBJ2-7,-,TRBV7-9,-,TGTGCCAGCAGCGTAGAAGGTGAAAGGCAGTACTTC,CASSVEGERQYF
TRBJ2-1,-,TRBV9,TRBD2,TGTGCCAGCAGCGTAGCTAGCGGGGAATACAATGAGCAGTTCTTC,CASSVASGEYNEQFF
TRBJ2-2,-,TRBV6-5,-,TGTGCCAGCAGTTGGACGTCGACTAGCGGGGAGCTGTTTTTT,CASSWTSTSGELFF
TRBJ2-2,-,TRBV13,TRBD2,TGTGCCAGCAGCTTAGCTGCGCGGGAGCGAAACACCGGGGAGCTGTTTTTT,CASSLAARERNTGELFF
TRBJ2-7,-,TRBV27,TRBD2,TGTGCCAGCAGTCCCCGTCTAGCGGGCACCTACGAGCAGTACTTC,CASSPRLAGTYEQYF
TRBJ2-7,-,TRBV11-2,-,TGTGCCAGCAGCCGTGAACCGGGGAGAAGCTACGAGCAGTACTTC,CASSREPGRSYEQYF
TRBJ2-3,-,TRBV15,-,TGTGCCACCAGCAGAGCCCGTGTGGCTAGAAGTTTCGATACGCAGTATTTT,CATSRARVARSFDTQYF
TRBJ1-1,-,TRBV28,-,TGTGCCAGCAGCCTAACCGCAGGGACTGAAGCTTTCTTT,CASSLTAGTEAFF
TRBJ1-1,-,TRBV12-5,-,TGTGCTAGTGGTTACTGGGGCCGGGAGAGGACTGAAGCTTTCTTT,CASGYWGRERTEAFF
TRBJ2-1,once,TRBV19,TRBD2,TGTGCCAGTACTCGGCTAGCGGGACCCCACAATGAGCAGTTCTTC,CASTRLAGPHNEQFF
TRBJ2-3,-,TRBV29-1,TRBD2,TGCAGCGTTAGGGGAGCGGGGGGCGCAGATACGCAGTATTTT,CSVRGAGGADTQYF
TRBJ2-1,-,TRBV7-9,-,TGTGCCAGCAGCTTCCGGAGCGGGTTTTTTCCTTACAATGAGCAGTTCTTC,CASSFRSGFFPYNEQFF
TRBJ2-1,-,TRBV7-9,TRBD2,TGTGCCAGCAGCTCCCCCGGGACTAGCGGAAGTAATGAGCAGTTCTTC,CASSSPGTSGSNEQFF
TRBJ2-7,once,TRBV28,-,TGTGCCAGCACCCTGAGTGGGGAGCAGTACTTC,CASTLSGEQYF
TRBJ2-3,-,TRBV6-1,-,TGTGCCAGCAGTGAAGCCGGGCTAATGGCAGATACGCAGTATTTT,CASSEAGLMADTQYF
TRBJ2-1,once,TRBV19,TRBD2,TGTGCCAGTAGTAAGCGGGAGTCTGCCTACAATGAGCAGTTCTTC,CASSKRESAYNEQFF
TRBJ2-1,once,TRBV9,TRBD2,TGTGCCAGCAGCAAAGGGACTAGCGGGAGGTCCTACAATGAGCAGTTCTTC,CASSKGTSGRSYNEQFF
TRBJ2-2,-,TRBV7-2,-,TGTGCCAGCAGCCCCAGGGGGGGCGTCTCCGGGGAGCTGTTTTTT,CASSPRGGVSGELFF
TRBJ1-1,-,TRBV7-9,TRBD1,TGTGCCAGCAGCTTAGAGGTGGACAGGGGCACTGAAGCTTTCTTT,CASSLEVDRGTEAFF
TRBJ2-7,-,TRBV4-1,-,TGCGCCAGCAGCCAAGATCAAGGCTGGGACTACGAGCAGTACTTC,CASSQDQGWDYEQYF
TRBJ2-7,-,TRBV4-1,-,TGCGCCAGCAGCCAAGCTTCCTACGAGCAGTACTTC,CASSQASYEQYF
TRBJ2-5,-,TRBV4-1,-,TGCGCCAGCAGCCAAGATCAAGGGTTGGTGGAGACCCAGTACTTC,CASSQDQGLVETQYF
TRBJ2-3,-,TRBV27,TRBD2,TGTGCCAGCCAACAGATGGCGGGAGTGACAGATACGCAGTATTTT,CASQQMAGVTDTQYF
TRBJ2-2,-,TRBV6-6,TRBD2,TGTGCCAGTTCCGAGGGAGGGACCGGGGAGCTGTTTTTT,CASSEGGTGELFF
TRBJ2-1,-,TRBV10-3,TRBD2,TGTGCCATCAGTGCTAACCTAGCGGGAGCCTACAATGAGCAGTTCTTC,CAISANLAGAYNEQFF
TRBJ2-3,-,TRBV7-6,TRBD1,TGTGCCAGCAGCGACCGACAGGGGGCAGGTGCGGATACGCAGTATTTT,CASSDRQGAGADTQYF
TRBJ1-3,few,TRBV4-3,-,TGCGCCAGCAGCCAGTTCAGGGGCCCTGGAAACACCATATATTTT,CASSQFRGPGNTIYF
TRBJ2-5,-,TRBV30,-,TGTGCCTGGAGAAGGGGAGGAGAGACCCAGTACTTC,CAWRRGGETQYF
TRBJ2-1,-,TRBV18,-,TGTGCCAGCTCACCAGGGGCCGGGAAGAGACACAATGAGCAGTTCTTC,CASSPGAGKRHNEQFF
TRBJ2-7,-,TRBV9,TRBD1,TGTGCCAGCAGCCCCCGGACAGGGGGCTACGAGCAGTACTTC,CASSPRTGGYEQYF
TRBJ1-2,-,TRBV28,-,TGTGCCAGCAGTTTAACGTCGGACAGACTATATGGCTACACCTTC,CASSLTSDRLYGYTF
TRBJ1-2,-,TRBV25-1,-,TGTGCCAGCGGACCTGTACCGGGGGACGGACTCTATGGCTACACCTTC,CASGPVPGDGLYGYTF
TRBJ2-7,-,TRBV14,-,TGTGCCAGCAGCGACCGCGACTGGATCTACGAGCAGTACTTC,CASSDRDWIYEQYF
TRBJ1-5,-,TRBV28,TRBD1,TGTGCCAGCAGAAGGACAGGGGATACCAATCAGCCCCAGCATTTT,CASRRTGDTNQPQHF
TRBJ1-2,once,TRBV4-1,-,TGCGCCAGCAGCCAAGTCGAGGGGTCAGGCTATGGCTACACCTTC,CASSQVEGSGYGYTF
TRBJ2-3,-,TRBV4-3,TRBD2,TGCGCCAGCAGCCAAGATGGGGAGGGTCACACAGATACGCAGTATTTT,CASSQDGEGHTDTQYF
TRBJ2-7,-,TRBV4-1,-,TGCGCCAGCAGCGCCGCTACGAGCTACGAGCAGTACTTC,CASSAATSYEQYF
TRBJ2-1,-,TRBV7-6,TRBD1,TGTGCCAGCAGCTTAGCGTTGGGACAGGGGCGCTACAATGAGCAGTTCTTC,CASSLALGQGRYNEQFF
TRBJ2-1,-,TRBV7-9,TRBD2,TGTGCCAGCAGCTATGGCGGGAGTGGACACAATGAGCAGTTCTTC,CASSYGGSGHNEQFF
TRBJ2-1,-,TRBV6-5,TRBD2,TGTGCCAGCAGTCTAGGACTAGCGGGAGCTGAGCAGTTCTTC,CASSLGLAGAEQFF
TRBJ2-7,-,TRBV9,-,TGTGCCAGCAGCAGAACTAACAGGGATCCCTACGAGCAGTACTTC,CASSRTNRDPYEQYF
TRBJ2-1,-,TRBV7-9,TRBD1,TGTGCCAGCAGCTTCCCCGGGACAGGGCCAAATGAGCAGTTCTTC,CASSFPGTGPNEQFF
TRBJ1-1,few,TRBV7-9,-,TGTGCCAGCAGCTTAGACAACAGCCGTTTTTCGGAAGCTTTCTTT,CASSLDNSRFSEAFF
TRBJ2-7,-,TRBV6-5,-,TGTGCCAGCAGTTACGGTCAGGGCGAGCTCGAGCAGTACTTC,CASSYGQGELEQYF
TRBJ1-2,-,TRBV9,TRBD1,TGTGCCAGCAGGGGACAGGTCGGCGGGGGCTACACCTTC,CASRGQVGGGYTF
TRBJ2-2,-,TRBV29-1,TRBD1,TGCAGCGTTGAACAGGGGGTTCCCGGGGAGCTGTTTTTT,CSVEQGVPGELFF
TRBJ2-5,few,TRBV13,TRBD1,TGTGCCAGCAGCTTAGGGGACAGGGAAGAGACCCAGTACTTC,CASSLGDREETQYF
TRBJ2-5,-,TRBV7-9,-,TGTGCCAGCAGCTTAGCGGGGGGCGAGACCCAGTACTTC,CASSLAGGETQYF
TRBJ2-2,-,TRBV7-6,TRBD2,TGTGCCAGCAGCTGGGGGACTAGCGAAAATACCGGGGAGCTGTTTTTT,CASSWGTSENTGELFF
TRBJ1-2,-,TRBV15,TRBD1,TGTGCCACCAGCAGAGCTTTAAGGACAGGAGAGTCCTATGGCTACACCTTC,CATSRALRTGESYGYTF
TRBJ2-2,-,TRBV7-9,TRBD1,TGTGCCAGCAGCTCGCAGGGGGCAAGGGCCGGGGAGCTGTTTTTT,CASSSQGARAGELFF
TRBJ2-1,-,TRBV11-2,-,TGTGCCAGCTCAATGGGGGCTAGCCCTGGGAATGAGCAGTTCTTC,CASSMGASPGNEQFF
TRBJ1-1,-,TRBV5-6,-,TGTGCCAGCAGCTTAAGCACTGAAGCTTTCTTT,CASSLSTEAFF
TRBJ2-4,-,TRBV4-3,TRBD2,TGCGCCAGCAGCCAAGGCGGGGGGAGTGGCCCAAACATTCAGTACTTC,CASSQGGGSGPNIQYF
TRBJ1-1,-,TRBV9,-,TGTGCCAGCAGCGGGGAGGCACACACTCATGAAGCTTTCTTT,CASSGEAHTHEAFF
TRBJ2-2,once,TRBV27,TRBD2,TGTGCCAGCAGTTTATTACCAGCGGGAGGGCCCGGGGAGCTGTTTTTT,CASSLLPAGGPGELFF